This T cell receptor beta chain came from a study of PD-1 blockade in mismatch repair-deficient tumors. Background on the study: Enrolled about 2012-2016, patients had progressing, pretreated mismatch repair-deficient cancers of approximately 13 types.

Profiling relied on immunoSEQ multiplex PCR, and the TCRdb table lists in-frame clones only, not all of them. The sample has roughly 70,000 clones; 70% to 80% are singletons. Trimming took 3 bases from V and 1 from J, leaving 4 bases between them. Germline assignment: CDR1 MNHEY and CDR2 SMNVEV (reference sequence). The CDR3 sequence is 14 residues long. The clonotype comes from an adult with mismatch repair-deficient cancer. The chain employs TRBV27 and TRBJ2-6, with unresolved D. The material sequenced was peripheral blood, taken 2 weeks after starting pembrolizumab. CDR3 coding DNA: TGTGCCAGCAGTTTTGGGTCTGGGGCCAACGTCCTGACTTTC. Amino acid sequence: CASSFGSGANVLTF.